This TCR beta chain is drawn from a study of blood T cells in healthy people across ages (dated by TCRdb to 2013 to 2016). In the study overall: In model experiments, roughly one uniquely barcoded TCR beta cDNA molecule per two T cells was captured by template switching. To track age-related changes in TCR beta repertoire diversity, the study relied on deep sequencing normalized with unique cDNA molecular identifiers. Four age groups were formed from the donors: young (average approximately 15 years), middle-aged (roughly 38), aged (more than 55) and long-lived (around 80). To avoid experimental bias, donors of different ages were spread randomly across the sequencing lanes. Two additional independent replicas of 1 million unique cDNA reads from the same blood draw were analyzed for two donors (one aged 18 to 30 and one aged 80 or older).

Broader findings and caveats from the paper: The long-lived group showed more naive CD4+ T cells, fewer expanded clones and increased TCR diversity than the aged group, suggesting age selection. Estimates of total diversity based on one million sequenced T cells were regarded as lower bounds and as underestimates. The percentage of naive T cells measured by flow cytometry correlated strongly with observed TCR beta diversity. The CMV infection status of donors was not known, potentially confounding age-related changes in expanded clonotypes. Because profiling used bulk unsorted PBMCs, naive and antigen-experienced compartments could not be compared conclusively. As age increased, observed TCR beta diversity per million T cells dropped in a roughly linear way, and a significant reduction was already evident by age around 41.

CDR1 and CDR2 are drawn from the germline V gene: SGHTA, FQGNSA. The CDR3 runs 14 amino acids, cysteine and phenylalanine included. Only the CDR3 portion is preserved as DNA: 42 bases, with reading frame beginning at the first base. At the junction V is shortened by 5 bases and J by 4 bases; bases outside the gene matches: 6. Library method: 5' RACE. Sequencing used an Illumina HiSeq 2500. The second PCR ran for roughly 6 to 11 cycles and used a J-beta primer mix along with a sample-barcoded 5' primer. Each TCR beta cDNA molecule received a unique molecular identifier from a template-switch 5' adaptor carrying 12 random nucleotides. At least 2.5 million CDR3-containing paired-end reads were obtained from each sample. All of the RNA was converted into first-strand cDNA using the Mint cDNA synthesis kit, with a TRBC-specific oligonucleotide serving as the primer. Following uracil-DNA glycosylase treatment, all cDNA underwent a first 18-cycle PCR with the universal primers M1SS and BC2_uni_R. The authors' pipeline ran thus. Normalization of each sample was performed by random selection of 1 million high-quality reads, each carrying a distinct molecular identifier. Instead of being binned into consensus sequences, reads that shared molecular identifiers were thrown out. MiTCR, set to a Q25 quality threshold and the strictest error-elimination algorithm, was used for CDR3 identification, clonotype clustering and error correction. A nonparametric unseen species model with Euler transformation was used to estimate a lower bound on total TCR beta diversity. TCRdb passed the public sequencing reads through fastp at Q25 and MiXCR, retaining productive beta sequences. Every distinct CDR3 protein forms one entry, paired with its most common genes and DNA. TCRdb's processing, not the study's, gives the V and J calls here. For this sample the table gives roughly 800,000 distinct CDR3 sequences, of which 55% to 75% were detected only once. Roughly 20% of the sample comes from the top ten.

This clonotype was detected a few times. Its binding antigen is unknown. Base-call qualities are not available, and no considerably larger clone is one nucleotide away. The donors were roughly 40 Caucasian individuals from Russia, aged 6 to 90 years, who were systemically healthy. Ten milliliters of peripheral blood were collected from each donor into EDTA-treated Vacutainer tubes. Ficoll-Paque density-gradient centrifugation was used to isolate PBMCs, with at least 6.5 million obtained per sample. Total RNA, at least 6 micrograms per sample, was extracted from PBMCs with Trizol reagent. Naive CD45RAhigh/CD27high T cell percentages were measured by flow cytometry on a PBMC aliquot from every donor.

The rearrangement combines TRBV7-2 with TRBJ2-7; TRBD2 aligns with 9 central bases. Sample: blood. This clonotype originated in a man younger than 40 in good health. The nucleotides read TGTGCCAGCAGCCCCGCGGCGGGAGGGTACGAGCAGTACTTC. The resulting protein is CASSPAAGGYEQYF.